This TCR beta chain was obtained from a study of shared clonotypes between healthy human individuals. Study as a whole: The composition of the donors was a couple of women and three men aged 18 to 49.

The junction had 16 bases not matched to a gene; V was cut back by 7 bases and J by 3 bases. Per the germline V gene, CDR1 is SGHRS and CDR2 is YFSETQ. This CDR3 has 16 amino acids. TCRdb keeps only in-frame clones here, not all; method: immunoSEQ multiplex PCR. The top ten hold approximately 13% of the sample, which has about 480,000 clones, around 74% seen once. Sequencing input: PBMCs. This chain joins TRBV5-1 and TRBJ2-7, with 7 bases aligning to TRBD1. The receptor's source is a woman aged 40-49 years in good health. Some clones in this sample may be carry-over from other donors' samples. CDR3 DNA sequence: TGCGCCAGCTACCGTGATCCAGACAGGGTGAACTACGAGCAGTACTTC. Protein: CASYRDPDRVNYEQYF.